The T cell receptor (beta chain) under discussion was sequenced for a study of regulatory T cells in long-lasting Graves disease. Researchers made TCR beta libraries by using iRepertoire HTBI primers and running Arm-PCR on CDR3 regions. TCRdb called the multiplex PCR reads again in MiXCR, with one record for every CDR3 protein. The sample holds about 440,000 distinct CDR3 sequences, about 15% seen once. The V end lost 8 bases, the J end lost 3 bases, and 10 bases lay between the germline ends. The germline CDR1 and CDR2 sequences are SEHNR and FQNEAQ (reference sequence). The CDR3 has 12 residues. The time point denotes: newly diagnosed GD, antithyroid drugs for less than 3 months. PBMC RNA was the source of the TCR library. This same sample was also taken into another study, of T cells in Graves' hyperthyroidism and ophthalmopathy. This second report adds: In the first-round RT-PCR of the TCR CDR3, the HTBI primer set was used.

This specimen consisted of peripheral blood mononuclear cells (PBMCs), obtained at new diagnosis, from a patient treated with antithyroid drugs. The chain links TRBV7-9 to TRBJ2-5; possibly TRBD2 for D (6 bases). This clonotype was sampled from a woman aged 25-40 years with Graves disease. The CDR3 spells CASQREKETQYF. The CDR3 DNA reads as TGTGCCAGCCAACGGGAGAAAGAGACCCAGTACTTC.